This T cell receptor (beta chain) is drawn from a study of shared clonotypes between healthy human individuals. This clone was found once. Measured with immunoSEQ multiplex PCR; TCRdb has only the in-frame clones, and not every one. The repertoire holds about 2 million clones, with 85% to 95% as singletons. CD45RO-negative CD8 cells positively selected for CCR7 made up the naive population, which excluded terminally differentiated effector memory CD45RA+ cells. Germline values: CDR1 SGHAT, CDR2 FQNNGV. This CDR3 has 16 amino acids. V shed 5 bases and J 3 bases; nucleotides not matched to a gene: 8. The sample taken for sequencing was naive CD8+ T cells sorted from blood. V is TRBV11-2 and J is TRBJ2-1; 9 bases line up with TRBD2. This sequence originates from a man aged 18-30 years in good health. The CDR3 protein is CASSPTGTSYYNEQFF. In DNA, the CDR3 is TGTGCCAGCAGCCCAACCGGGACTAGCTACTACAATGAGCAGTTCTTC.